This T cell receptor (beta chain) was found in a study of post-analysis software for immune sequencing data. The wider study: The patients showed relapsing-remitting, secondary progressive and progressive-relapsing multiple sclerosis courses.

The length of the CDR3 is 12 residues. The V and J ends lost 2 bases and 11 bases respectively, with 15 bases between them. Germline-derived CDR1 and CDR2 are DFQATT and SNEGSKA (reference sequence). Study-wide results and caveats: Multiple sclerosis was associated with a significant reduction in normalized Chao1 diversity relative to controls. Compared with controls, patients had more of five TRBV segments, including TRBV5-6, TRBV5-1 and TRBV20-1. When the samples were clustered directly with F measure, those that had been prepared in the same batch showed strong co-clustering.

Sequencing libraries made from TCR beta cDNA carried unique molecular identifiers. When 1 to 10 million T cells were used, they gave a few hundred thousand cDNA molecules. One entry per CDR3 protein, called by TCRdb with MiXCR from the PCR reads. The sample carries fewer than 550,000 distinct CDR3 sequences, less than 40% recorded once. This clonotype was found a few times. As yet, its antigen is unknown. With a much larger clone just one base away, this may be a read error. This chain links TRBV20-1 with TRBJ2-5, with D perhaps TRBD1 (5 bases). This receptor was taken from a girl under 18 with multiple sclerosis. Source material: blood. The CDR3 protein is CSARQGSYGQYF. CDR3 sequence (DNA): TGCAGTGCTAGACAGGGTTCCTACGGGCAGTACTTC.